These 11 T cell receptor beta chains were all obtained from the same sample, sequenced in a study of blood T cells in healthy people across ages. Combining a sample-barcoded 5' primer with a J-beta primer mix, a second PCR ran for about 7 to 12 cycles. TCRdb ran MiXCR on the 5' RACE reads and lists one entry per CDR3 protein. This sample yields a few hundred thousand distinct CDR3 sequences, of which approximately 27% are seen a single time; approximately 17% belongs to the top ten. The sequencing sample was made of blood. These receptors originate from a woman in her sixties or seventies in good health.

This clonotype has more than one count but fewer than ten. This chain uses TRBV12-3 or TRBV12-4 with TRBJ1-5, with unresolved D. V was cut by 2 bases and J by 0 bases, with 8 bases left in between. The CDR3 is 15 amino acids. CDR3: CASSLRQLSNQPQHF. DNA for the CDR3: TGTGCCAGCAGTTTAAGGCAGCTTAGCAATCAGCCCCAGCATTTT.

This clonotype turned up a few times. The chain employs TRBV5-1 and TRBJ2-3; possible D gene TRBD1, 6 bases. The CDR3 sequence is 14 residues long. Germline V lookup: CDR1 SGHRS, CDR2 YFSETQ. Trimming took 2 bases from V and 3 from J, leaving 10 bases between them. In nucleotides, the CDR3 is TGCGCCAGCAGCTTTCCAGGGGTGACAGATACGCAGTATTTT. This sequence encodes CASSFPGVTDTQYF. Drawing the rest from reference TRBV5-1 and TRBJ2-3, the complete variable domain is KAGVTQTPRYLIKTRGQQVTLSCSPISGHRSVSWYQQTPGQGLQFLFEYFSETQRNKGNFPGRFSGRQFSNSRSEMNVSTLELGDSALYLCASSFPGVTDTQYFGPGTRLTVL.

This clonotype was detected many times. The V gene is TRBV4-2, the J gene TRBJ1-6; 11 positions match TRBD1. V gave up 2 bases and J gave up 8 bases; unmatched junction bases: 2. The germline V gene encodes CDR1 LGHNA and CDR2 YNFKEQ. This CDR3 has 15 amino acids. The CDR3 loop reads CASSQRTGGDSPLHF. As DNA, the CDR3 is TGTGCCAGCAGCCAACGGACAGGGGGCGATTCACCCCTCCACTTT.

This clonotype came up a few times. This CDR3 reads CASSPTRGRGETQYF. In nucleotides, the CDR3 is TGTGCCAGCAGCCCCACCAGGGGGCGCGGGGAGACCCAGTACTTC. This sequence joins TRBV3-1 and TRBJ2-5; TRBD1 aligns across 8 bases. The CDR3 is 15 amino acids. Germline loops: CDR1 LGHDT, CDR2 YNNKEL (reference sequence). V gave up 4 bases and J gave up 5 bases; unmatched junction bases: 9.

The rearrangement uses TRBV20-1 and TRBJ1-2; D uncertain. Germline CDR1 DFQATT, CDR2 SNEGSKA (reference sequence). Trimming pared 3 bases from V and 6 bases from J, leaving 14 bases between. This CDR3 comprises 13 residues. The CDR3: CSARPQSRHGYTF. CDR3 DNA: TGCAGTGCTAGGCCTCAAAGTAGGCATGGCTACACCTTC.

This sequence joins TRBV20-1 and TRBJ1-5; tentatively, D is TRBD1 (6 bases). CDR1 DFQATT and CDR2 SNEGSKA come from the germline V gene (reference sequence). The V and J ends lost 5 bases and 1 base respectively, with 9 bases between them. This CDR3 is 13 amino acids long. CDR3 loop: CSAPQGSNQPQHF. In DNA form, the CDR3 reads TGCAGTGCTCCTCAGGGGAGCAATCAGCCCCAGCATTTT.

This clonotype was seen once. The chain is built from TRBV6-2 or TRBV6-3 and TRBJ2-3; TRBD2 might be the D (6 bases). V gave up 6 bases and J gave up 2 bases, with 24 bases separating them. The CDR3 is 18 residues long. Per the germline V gene, CDR1 is MNHEY and CDR2 is SVGEGT. In DNA, the CDR3 is TGTGCCAGCAGAACTACACCCGGGACTTTTTCTCACACAGATACGCAGTATTTT. Amino acids: CASRTTPGTFSHTDTQYF.

V gene TRBV20-1 combines with J gene TRBJ2-3, with 8 bases lining up with TRBD1. The CDR3 loop spans 14 amino acids. J lost 3 bases, V lost 7 bases, and 9 bases had no gene match. The germline gives CDR1 DFQATT, CDR2 SNEGSKA (reference sequence). CDR3 nucleotide sequence: TGCAGTGACACGCGGCAGGGGGCTACAGATACGCAGTATTTT. This sequence encodes CSDTRQGATDTQYF.

The chain employs TRBV12-3 or TRBV12-4 and TRBJ2-3; no reliable D call. With 3 bases removed from V and 6 bases from J, the gap between germline ends came to 10 bases. The CDR3 is made up of 13 amino acids. This CDR3 reads CASSLWDRDTQYF. CDR3 DNA: TGTGCCAGCAGTTTGTGGGATAGGGATACGCAGTATTTT.

This chain links TRBV7-9 with TRBJ1-5; D uncertain. The V gene's germline CDR1 is SEHNR and CDR2 FQNEAQ (reference sequence). This CDR3 comprises 12 residues. With 3 bases removed from V and 10 bases from J, the gap between germline ends came to 10 bases. CDR3 residues: CASSLEEGPQHF. The CDR3 DNA follows: TGTGCCAGCAGCTTGGAAGAAGGACCCCAGCATTTT.

This clonotype has a handful of counts. The J gene is TRBJ2-5, the V gene TRBV2, with TRBD2 matching over 7 bases. Germline-derived CDR1 and CDR2 are SNHLY and FYNNEI. The CDR3 has 13 amino acids. The CDR3 DNA reads as TGTGGGGGGGGGATACCGACGCAAGAGACCCAGTACTTC. Protein product: CGGGIPTQETQYF.